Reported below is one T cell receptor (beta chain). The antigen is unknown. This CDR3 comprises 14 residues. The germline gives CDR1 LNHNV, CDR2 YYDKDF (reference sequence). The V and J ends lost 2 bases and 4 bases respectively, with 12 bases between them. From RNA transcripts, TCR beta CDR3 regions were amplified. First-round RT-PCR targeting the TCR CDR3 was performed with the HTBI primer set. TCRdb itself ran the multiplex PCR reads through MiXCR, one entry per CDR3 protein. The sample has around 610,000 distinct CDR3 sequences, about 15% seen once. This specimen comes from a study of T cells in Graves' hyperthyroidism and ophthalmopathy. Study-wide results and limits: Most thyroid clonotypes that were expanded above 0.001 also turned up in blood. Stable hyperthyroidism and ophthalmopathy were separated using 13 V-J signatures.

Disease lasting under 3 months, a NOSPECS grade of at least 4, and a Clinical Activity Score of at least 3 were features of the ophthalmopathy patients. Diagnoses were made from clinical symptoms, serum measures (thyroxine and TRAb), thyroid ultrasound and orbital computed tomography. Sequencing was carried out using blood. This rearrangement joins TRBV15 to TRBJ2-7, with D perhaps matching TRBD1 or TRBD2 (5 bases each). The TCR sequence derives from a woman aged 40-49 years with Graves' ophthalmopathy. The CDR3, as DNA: TGTGCCACCAGCAGAACAGGTTGGGGGTACGAGCAGTACTTC. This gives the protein CATSRTGWGYEQYF.